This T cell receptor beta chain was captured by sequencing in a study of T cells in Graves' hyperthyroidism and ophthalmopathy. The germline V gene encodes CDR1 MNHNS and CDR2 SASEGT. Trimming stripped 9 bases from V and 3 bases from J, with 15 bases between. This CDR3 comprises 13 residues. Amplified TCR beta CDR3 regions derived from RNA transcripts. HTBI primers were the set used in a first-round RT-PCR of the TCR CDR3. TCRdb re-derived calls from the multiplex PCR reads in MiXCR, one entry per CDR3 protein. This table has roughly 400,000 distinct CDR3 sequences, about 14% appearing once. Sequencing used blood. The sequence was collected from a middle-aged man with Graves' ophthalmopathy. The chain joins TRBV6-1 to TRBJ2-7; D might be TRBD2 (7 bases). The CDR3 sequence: CASRGAIYYEQYF. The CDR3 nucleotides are TGTGCCAGTCGGGGGGCCATATACTACGAGCAGTACTTC.